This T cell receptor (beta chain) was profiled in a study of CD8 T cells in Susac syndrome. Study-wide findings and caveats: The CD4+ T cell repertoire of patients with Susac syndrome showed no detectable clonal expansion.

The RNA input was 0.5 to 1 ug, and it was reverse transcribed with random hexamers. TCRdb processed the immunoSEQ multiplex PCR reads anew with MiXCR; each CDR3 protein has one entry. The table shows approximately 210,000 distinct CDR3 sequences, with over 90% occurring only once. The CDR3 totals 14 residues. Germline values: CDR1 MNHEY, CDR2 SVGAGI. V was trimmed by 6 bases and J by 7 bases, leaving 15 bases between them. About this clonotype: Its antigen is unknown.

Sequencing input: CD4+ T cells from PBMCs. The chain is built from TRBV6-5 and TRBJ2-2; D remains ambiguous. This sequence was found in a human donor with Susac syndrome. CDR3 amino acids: CASSRTERVGELFF. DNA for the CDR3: TGTGCCAGCAGCCGGACGGAAAGGGTCGGGGAGCTGTTTTTT.